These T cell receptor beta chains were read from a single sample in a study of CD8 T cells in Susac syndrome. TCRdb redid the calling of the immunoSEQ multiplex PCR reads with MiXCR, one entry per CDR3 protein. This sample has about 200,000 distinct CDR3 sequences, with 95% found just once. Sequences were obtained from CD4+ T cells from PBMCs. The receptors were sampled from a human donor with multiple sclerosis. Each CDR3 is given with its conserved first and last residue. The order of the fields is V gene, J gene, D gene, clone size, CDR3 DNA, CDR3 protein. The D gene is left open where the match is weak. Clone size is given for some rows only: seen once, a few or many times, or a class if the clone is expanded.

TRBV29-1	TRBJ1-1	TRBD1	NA	TGCAGCGTTGCAGGGGGCGGTCAAGCTTTCTTT	CSVAGGGQAFF
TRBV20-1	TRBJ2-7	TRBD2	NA	TGCAGTGCTAGACGGGACGGGGGGGCGACGGAGCAGTACTTC	CSARRDGGATEQYF
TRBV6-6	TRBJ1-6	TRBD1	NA	TGTGCCAGCACCGCGGACAGGATTAATTCACCCCTCCACTTT	CASTADRINSPLHF
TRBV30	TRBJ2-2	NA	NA	TGTGCCTGGAGTTTACGGCAGTCCGGGGAGCTGTTTTTT	CAWSLRQSGELFF
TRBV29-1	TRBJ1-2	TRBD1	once	TGCAGCGTTGGAGGGACAGGTACCCACACCTTC	CSVGGTGTHTF
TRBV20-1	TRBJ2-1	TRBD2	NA	TGCAGTGCTAGCCCCGGGACTAGTCCCGATGAGCAGTTCTTC	CSASPGTSPDEQFF
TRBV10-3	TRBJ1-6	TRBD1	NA	TGTGCCATCAGTTACGGGACAGATAATTCACCCCTCCACTTT	CAISYGTDNSPLHF
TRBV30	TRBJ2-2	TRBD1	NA	TGTGCCAAGACCGGGACAGGGAACACCGGGGAGCTGTTTTTT	CAKTGTGNTGELFF
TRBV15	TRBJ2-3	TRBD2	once	TGTGCCACCAGCAGGACTAGCGGCTTCACAGATACGCAGTATTTT	CATSRTSGFTDTQYF
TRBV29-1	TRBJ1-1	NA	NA	TGCGTAGGGGGGGAGACCGTGAACACTGAAGCTTTCTTT	CVGGETVNTEAFF
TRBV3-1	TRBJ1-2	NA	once	TGTGCCACTGGGGGGCCGGGAGACTACACCTTC	CATGGPGDYTF
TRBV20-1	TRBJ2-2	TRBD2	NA	TGCAGTGCTAGAGATGTACTAGCGGGGGCCACCGGGGAGCTGTTTTTT	CSARDVLAGATGELFF
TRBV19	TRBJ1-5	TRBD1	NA	TGTGCCACCTTAGACAGGGGCGGCGATCAGCCCCAGCATTTT	CATLDRGGDQPQHF
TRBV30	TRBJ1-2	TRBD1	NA	TGTGCCTGCCGGGACAGGGTGGGCGGCTACACCTTC	CACRDRVGGYTF
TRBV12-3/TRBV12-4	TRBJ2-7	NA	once	TGTGCCAGCAGCACTCTGGGTTCCGAGCAGTACTTC	CASSTLGSEQYF
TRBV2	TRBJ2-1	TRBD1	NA	TGTGCCAGCAATCCGGGACAGGTATACAATGAGCAGTTCTTC	CASNPGQVYNEQFF
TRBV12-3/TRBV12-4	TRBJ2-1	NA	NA	TGTGCCAGCAGCTACTACGGGAAGCACAATGAGCAGTTCTTC	CASSYYGKHNEQFF
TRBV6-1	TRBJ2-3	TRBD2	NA	TGTGCCAGCAGTCCCCGCTTCGCGGGGGGCACAGATACGCAGTATTTT	CASSPRFAGGTDTQYF
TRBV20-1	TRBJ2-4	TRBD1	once	TGCAGTGCTAGGACAGGGGGTTGGGAAAACATTCAGTACTTC	CSARTGGWENIQYF
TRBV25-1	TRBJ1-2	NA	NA	TGTGCCAGCAGTGAATACGGTGGCTACACCTTC	CASSEYGGYTF
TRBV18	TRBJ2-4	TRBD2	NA	TGTGCCAGCTCACCGCCAGCGGGGGAGGGCATTCAGTACTTC	CASSPPAGEGIQYF
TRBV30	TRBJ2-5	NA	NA	TGTGCCTGGAGGGCAAGGGGACCCGGGGGGACCCAGTACTTC	CAWRARGPGGTQYF
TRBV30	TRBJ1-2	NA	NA	TGTGCCTGGGGGATGGGGGACGGCGATGGCTACACCTTC	CAWGMGDGDGYTF
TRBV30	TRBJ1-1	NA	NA	TGTGCCTGGAGCCACTCGGGGAACACTGAAGCTTTCTTT	CAWSHSGNTEAFF
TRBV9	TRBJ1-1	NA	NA	TGTGCCAGCAGCGTAGATTGGGGTGAAGCTTTCTTT	CASSVDWGEAFF
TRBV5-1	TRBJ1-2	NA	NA	TGCGCCAGCAGCACCCGTCGACAGTCTAACTATGGCTACACCTTC	CASSTRRQSNYGYTF
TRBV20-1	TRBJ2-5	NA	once	TGCAGTGCTAGACAGGGGTTGCGAGAGACCCAGTACTTC	CSARQGLRETQYF
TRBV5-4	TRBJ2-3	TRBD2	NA	TGTGCCAGCAGCTGGGCCGGGGGGGCAGATACGCAGTATTTT	CASSWAGGADTQYF